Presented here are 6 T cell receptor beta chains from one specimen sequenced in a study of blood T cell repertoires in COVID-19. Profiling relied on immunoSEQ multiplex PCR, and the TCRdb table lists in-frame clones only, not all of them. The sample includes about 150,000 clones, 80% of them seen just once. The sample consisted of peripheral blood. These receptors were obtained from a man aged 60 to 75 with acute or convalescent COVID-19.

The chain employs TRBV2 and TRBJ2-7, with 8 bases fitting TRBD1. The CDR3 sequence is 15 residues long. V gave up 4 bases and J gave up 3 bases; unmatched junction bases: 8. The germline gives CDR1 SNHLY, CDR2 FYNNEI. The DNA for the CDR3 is TGTGCCAGCAGTGGGGGGGACAGGCCGGGCTACGAGCAGTACTTC. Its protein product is CASSGGDRPGYEQYF.

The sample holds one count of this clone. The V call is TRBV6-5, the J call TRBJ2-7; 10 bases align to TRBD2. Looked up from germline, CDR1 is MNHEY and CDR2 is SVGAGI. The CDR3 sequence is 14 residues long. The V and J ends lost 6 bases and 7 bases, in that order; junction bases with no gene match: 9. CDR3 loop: CASRRTSGPTEQYF. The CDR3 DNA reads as TGTGCCAGCAGGCGGACTAGCGGCCCTACGGAGCAGTACTTC.

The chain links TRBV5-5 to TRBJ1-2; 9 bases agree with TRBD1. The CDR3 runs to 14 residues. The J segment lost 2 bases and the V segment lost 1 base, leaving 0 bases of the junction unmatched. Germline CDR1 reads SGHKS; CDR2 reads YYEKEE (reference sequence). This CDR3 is CASSLTGGNYGYTF. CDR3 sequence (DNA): TGTGCCAGCAGCTTGACAGGGGGCAACTATGGCTACACCTTC.

The CDR3 coding sequence is TGCGCCAGCAGCTTGAGGGTGTCGGGGGGAGAGAAGACCCAGTACTTC. Residues: CASSLRVSGGEKTQYF. The genes are TRBV5-1 and TRBJ2-5, with 7 bases fitting TRBD2. Germline loops: CDR1 SGHRS, CDR2 YFSETQ. This CDR3 is built from 16 residues. Trimming took 1 base from V and 6 from J; bases not matched to a gene: 12.

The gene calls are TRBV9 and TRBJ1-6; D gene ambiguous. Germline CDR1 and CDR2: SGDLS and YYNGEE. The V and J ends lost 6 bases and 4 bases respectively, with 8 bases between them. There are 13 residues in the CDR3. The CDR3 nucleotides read TGTGCCAGCAACCCAGGTTATAATTCACCCCTCCACTTT. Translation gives CASNPGYNSPLHF.

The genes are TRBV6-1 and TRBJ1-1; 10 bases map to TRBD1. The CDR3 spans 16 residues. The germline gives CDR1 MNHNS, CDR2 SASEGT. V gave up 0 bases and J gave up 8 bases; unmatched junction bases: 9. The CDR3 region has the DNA TGTGCCAGCAGTGAAGCATTGCGGACAGGGGGAGAGGAAGCTTTCTTT. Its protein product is CASSEALRTGGEEAFF.